This TCR beta chain was retrieved from a study of CD8 T cells in Susac syndrome. Findings and limits, study-wide: The greatest CD8+ clonal expansion in Susac occurred in TEMRA cells and in active patients. Susac-specific public clones were found in both the total CD8+ and the CD8+ TEMRA repertoires, with around 17 in the former and roughly 5 in the latter.

A note on this clonotype: The antigen is undetermined.

A quantity of about 0.5 to 1 ug RNA underwent reverse transcription using random hexamers. TCRdb fed the immunoSEQ multiplex PCR reads into MiXCR, producing one record per CDR3 protein. The top ten hold less than 0.8% of the sample, which has around 53,000 distinct CDR3 sequences, approximately 95% seen once. Germline trimming cut 0 bases from V and 6 bases from J; bases unmatched to any gene: 1. The CDR3 has 15 amino acids. Per the germline V gene, CDR1 is WNHNN and CDR2 is SYGVQD (reference sequence). The T cells that were sequenced for TCR beta were CD8+ and CD4+ cells from blood. Sequenced material: CD8+ T cells from PBMCs. V is TRBV10-1 and J is TRBJ1-5; 11 nucleotides agree with TRBD1. This TCR was sampled from a human donor with Susac syndrome. The CDR3 spells CASSESGTGGQPQHF. As DNA, the CDR3 is TGCGCCAGCAGTGAGTCGGGGACAGGGGGTCAGCCCCAGCATTTT.